The entry below gives a single TCR beta chain sequence along with its context. No antigen is known for it. One end of the junction varies from germline; a read error may be responsible. This sample was taken from a study of breast tumors, draining lymph nodes, adjacent tissues. This CDR3 region has 14 residues. Germline V gene lookup returns CDR1 SGHRS and CDR2 YFSETQ. Study-level findings and limits: The data were judged consistent with most tumor T cells coming from lymph node and expanding in tumor. Tumor repertoires ranked between lymph nodes and nontumor tissue in diversity, with V and J gene preferences. That most tumor T cells come from lymph nodes remained unproven.

Breast cancer patients provided tissue from their axillary draining lymph nodes. TCRdb called the multiplex PCR reads again in MiXCR, with one record for every CDR3 protein. Here the sample spans about 270,000 distinct CDR3 sequences, 30% being singletons. Material: axillary lymph node tissue. The receptor's source is a female donor with breast cancer. Some clones in this sample may be carry-over from other donors' samples. The chain links TRBV5-1 to TRBJ2-3; TRBD1 matches at 11 bases. In DNA form, the CDR3 reads TGCGCCGGCAGCCTGGACAGGGGGCCACAGACGCTGTATTTT. As protein: CAGSLDRGPQTLYF. Drawing the rest from reference TRBV5-1 and TRBJ2-3, the complete variable domain is KAGVTQTPRYLIKTRGQQVTLSCSPISGHRSVSWYQQTPGQGLQFLFEYFSETQRNKGNFPGRFSGRQFSNSRSEMNVSTLELGDSALYLCAGSLDRGPQTLYFGPGTRLTVL.